This T cell receptor (beta chain) was identified during a study of T-cell memory formation after mild COVID-19. About the research overall: Across donors, TCR clusters were largely donor specific.

In germline, CDR1 is SGHRS, CDR2 YFSETQ. J gave up 4 bases and V 3 bases, and 8 bases lay outside the gene matches. CDR3 length: 16 amino acids. TCRdb fed the 5' RACE reads into MiXCR, producing one record per CDR3 protein. There are a few hundred thousand distinct CDR3 sequences in the sample; 20% to 25% occur only once, and around 8.7% lies in the top ten. This sequence joins TRBV5-1 and TRBJ2-3, with TRBD2 matching over 10 bases. The sample was PBMCs or a T cell subset sorted from them (not recorded which). This TCR derives from an adult woman who had mild COVID-19 (a few samples of this study predate the infection). Cell type and time point are not known. CDR3 amino acids: CASSSTGTSAPDTQYF. CDR3 DNA sequence: TGCGCCAGCAGCTCAACCGGGACTAGCGCCCCAGATACGCAGTATTTT.